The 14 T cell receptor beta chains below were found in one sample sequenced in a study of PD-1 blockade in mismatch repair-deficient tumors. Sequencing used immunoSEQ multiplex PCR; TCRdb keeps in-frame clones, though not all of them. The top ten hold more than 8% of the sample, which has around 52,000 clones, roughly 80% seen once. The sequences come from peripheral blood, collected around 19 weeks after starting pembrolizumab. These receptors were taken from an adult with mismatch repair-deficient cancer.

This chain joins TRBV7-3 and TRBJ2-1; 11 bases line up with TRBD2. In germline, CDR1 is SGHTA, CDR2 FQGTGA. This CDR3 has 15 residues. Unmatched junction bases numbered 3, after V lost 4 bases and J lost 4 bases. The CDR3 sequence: CASSSRLAGYNEQFF. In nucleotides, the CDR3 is TGTGCCAGCAGCTCCAGACTAGCGGGATACAATGAGCAGTTCTTC.

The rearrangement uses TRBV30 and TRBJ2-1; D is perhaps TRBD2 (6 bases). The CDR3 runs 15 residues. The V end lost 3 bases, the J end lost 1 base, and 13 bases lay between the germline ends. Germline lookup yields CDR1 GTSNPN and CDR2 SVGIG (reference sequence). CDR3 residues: CAWSLGEVSYNEQFF. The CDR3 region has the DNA TGTGCCTGGAGCCTCGGGGAGGTTTCCTACAATGAGCAGTTCTTC.

The CDR3 DNA reads TGTGCCAGCAGCAAAGTCGGGAACGGGTGGGAGACCCAGTACTTC. Translated: CASSKVGNGWETQYF. The chain couples TRBV21-1 to TRBJ2-5; TRBD2, the D gene given by the table, was not confirmed from the DNA. TRBV21-1 is shown as a pseudogene. The CDR3 runs to 15 residues.

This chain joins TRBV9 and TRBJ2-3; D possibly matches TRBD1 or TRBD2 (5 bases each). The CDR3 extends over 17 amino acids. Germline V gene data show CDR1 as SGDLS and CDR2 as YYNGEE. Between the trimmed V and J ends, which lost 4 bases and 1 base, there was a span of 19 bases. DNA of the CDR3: TGTGCCAGCAGCCCCCAGGGCCGGGCGGGTGGCACAGATACGCAGTATTTT. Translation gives CASSPQGRAGGTDTQYF.

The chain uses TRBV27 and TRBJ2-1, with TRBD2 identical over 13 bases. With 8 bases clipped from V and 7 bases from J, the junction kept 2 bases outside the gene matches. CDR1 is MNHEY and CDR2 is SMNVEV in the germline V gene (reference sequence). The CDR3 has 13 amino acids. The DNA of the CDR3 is TGTGCCAGCGGACTAGCGGGAGTTAATGAGCAGTTCTTC. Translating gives CASGLAGVNEQFF.

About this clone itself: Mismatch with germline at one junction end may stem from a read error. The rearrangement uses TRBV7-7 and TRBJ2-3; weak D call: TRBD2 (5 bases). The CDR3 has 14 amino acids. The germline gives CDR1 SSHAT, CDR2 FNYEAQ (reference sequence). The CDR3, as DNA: TGTGCTAGCAGCTTAGCGAGTTCTTCGGATACGCAGTATTTT. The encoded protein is CASSLASSSDTQYF.

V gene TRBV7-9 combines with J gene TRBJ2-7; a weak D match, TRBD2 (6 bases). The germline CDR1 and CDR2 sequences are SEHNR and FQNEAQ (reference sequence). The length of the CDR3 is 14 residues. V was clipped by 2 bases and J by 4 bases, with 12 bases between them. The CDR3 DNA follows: TGTGCCAGCAGCTTAACGGGAGACGGATACGAGCAGTACTTC. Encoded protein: CASSLTGDGYEQYF.

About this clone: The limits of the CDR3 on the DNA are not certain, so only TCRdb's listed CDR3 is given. CDR3: CASSDSWGLGSTF. J is TRBJ1-2 and V is TRBV6-4; the table's TRBD1 call for D was not verified on the DNA. The CDR3 spans 13 amino acids, including both terminal residues. Germline V gives CDR1 MRHNA, CDR2 SNTAGT.

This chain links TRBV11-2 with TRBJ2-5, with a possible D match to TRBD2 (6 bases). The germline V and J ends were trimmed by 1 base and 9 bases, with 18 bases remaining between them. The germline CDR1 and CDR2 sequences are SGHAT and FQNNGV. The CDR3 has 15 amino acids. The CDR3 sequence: CASSLGGVAIEAQYF. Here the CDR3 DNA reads TGTGCCAGCAGCTTAGGGGGGGTAGCGATCGAGGCCCAGTACTTC.

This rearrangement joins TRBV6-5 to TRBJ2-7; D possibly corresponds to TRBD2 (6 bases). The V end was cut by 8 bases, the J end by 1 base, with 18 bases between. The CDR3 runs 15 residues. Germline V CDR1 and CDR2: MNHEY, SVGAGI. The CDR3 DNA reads TGTGCCAGCCAAACCCAGGGACTGGGATCCTACGAGCAGTACTTC. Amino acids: CASQTQGLGSYEQYF.

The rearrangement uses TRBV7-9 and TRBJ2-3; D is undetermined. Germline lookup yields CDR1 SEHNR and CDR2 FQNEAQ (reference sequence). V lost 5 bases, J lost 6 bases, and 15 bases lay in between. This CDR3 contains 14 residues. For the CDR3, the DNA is TGTGCCAGCAGCGAAACGCGGCTGGGGGATACGCAGTATTTT. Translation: CASSETRLGDTQYF.

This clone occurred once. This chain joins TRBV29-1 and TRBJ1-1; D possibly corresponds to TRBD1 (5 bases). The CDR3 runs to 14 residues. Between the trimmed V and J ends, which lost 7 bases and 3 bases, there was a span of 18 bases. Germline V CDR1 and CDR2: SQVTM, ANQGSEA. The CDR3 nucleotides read TGCAGCGCTTGTACTGCGGGGGAGGACACTGAAGCTTTCTTT. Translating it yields CSACTAGEDTEAFF.

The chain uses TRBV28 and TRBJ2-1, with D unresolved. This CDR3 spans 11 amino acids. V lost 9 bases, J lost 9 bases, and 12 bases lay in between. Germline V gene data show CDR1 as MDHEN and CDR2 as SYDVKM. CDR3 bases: TGTGCCAGTGGAAGCGCGGTTGAGCAGTTCTTC. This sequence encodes CASGSAVEQFF. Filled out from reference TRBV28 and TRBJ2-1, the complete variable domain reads DVKVTQSSRYLVKRTGEKVFLECVQDMDHENMFWYRQDPGLGLRLIYFSYDVKMKEKGDIPEGYSVSREKKERFSLILESASTNQTSMYLCASGSAVEQFFGPGTRLTVL.

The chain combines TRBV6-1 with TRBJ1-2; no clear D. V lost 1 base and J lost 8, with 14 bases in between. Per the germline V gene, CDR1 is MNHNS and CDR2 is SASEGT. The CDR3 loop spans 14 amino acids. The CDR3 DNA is TGTGCCAGCAGTGAAGGTCTGGGTTCGGGGGGCTACACCTTC. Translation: CASSEGLGSGGYTF.